Below, one TCR beta chain is given with its context. The antigen is unknown. These data belong to a study of cytomegalovirus exposure and HLA in healthy donors. Data came from immunoSEQ multiplex PCR; TCRdb stores just in-frame clones and leaves some out. The sample records 100,000 to 150,000 clones, just under 95% being singletons. Study-level findings and limits: Diagnosis of cytomegalovirus status made by the classifier reportedly showed high specificity and sensitivity. In vitro data verified a few CMV-associated chains as specific for CMV antigens.

The origin of this receptor is a woman under 30 in good health and CMV-seronegative. The sample taken for sequencing was PBMCs.

CDR3 loop: CASSPPRVSSGNTIYF. CDR3 coding DNA: TGTGCCAGCTCACCACCGAGGGTCAGCTCTGGAAACACCATATATTTT. This chain joins TRBV18 and TRBJ1-3; no firm D call. V lost 0 bases, J lost 0 bases, and 9 bases lay in between. This CDR3 contains 16 residues. CDR1 and CDR2 from the germline V gene are KGHSH and LQKENI.